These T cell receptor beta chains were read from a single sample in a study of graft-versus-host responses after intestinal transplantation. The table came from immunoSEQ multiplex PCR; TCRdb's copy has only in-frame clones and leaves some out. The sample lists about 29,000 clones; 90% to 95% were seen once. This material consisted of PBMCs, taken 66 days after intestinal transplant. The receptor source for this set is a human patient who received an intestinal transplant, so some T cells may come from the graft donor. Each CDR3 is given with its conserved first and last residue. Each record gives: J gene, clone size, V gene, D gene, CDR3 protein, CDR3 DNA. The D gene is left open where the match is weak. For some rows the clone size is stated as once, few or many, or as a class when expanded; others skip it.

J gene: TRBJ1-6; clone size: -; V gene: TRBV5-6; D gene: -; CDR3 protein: CASSLDQGPTGSPLHF; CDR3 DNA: TGTGCCAGCAGCTTGGATCAGGGGCCAACAGGTTCACCCCTCCACTTT
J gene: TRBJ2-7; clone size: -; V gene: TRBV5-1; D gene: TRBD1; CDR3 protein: CASSLVDRGPYGQYF; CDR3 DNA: TGCGCCAGCAGCTTGGTGGACAGGGGGCCCTACGGGCAGTACTTC
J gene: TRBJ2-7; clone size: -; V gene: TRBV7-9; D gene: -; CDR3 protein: CASSLGSYEQYF; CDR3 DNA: TGTGCCAGCAGCTTAGGATCCTACGAGCAGTACTTC
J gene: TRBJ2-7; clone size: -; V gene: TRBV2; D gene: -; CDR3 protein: CASSVRRTTSYEQYF; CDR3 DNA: TGTGCCAGCAGTGTTAGGAGGACCACCTCCTACGAGCAGTACTTC
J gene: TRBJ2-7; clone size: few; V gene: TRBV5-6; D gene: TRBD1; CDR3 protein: CASSPQGASYEQYF; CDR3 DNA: TGTGCCAGCAGCCCACAGGGGGCCTCCTACGAGCAGTACTTC
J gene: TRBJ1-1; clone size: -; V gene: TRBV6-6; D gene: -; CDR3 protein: CASSLPSREAFF; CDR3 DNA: TGTGCCAGCAGCCTCCCGTCAAGAGAAGCTTTCTTT
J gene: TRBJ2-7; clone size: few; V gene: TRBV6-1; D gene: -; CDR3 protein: CASSTNRAAHEQYF; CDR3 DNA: TGTGCCAGCAGTACAAATAGGGCAGCCCACGAGCAGTACTTC
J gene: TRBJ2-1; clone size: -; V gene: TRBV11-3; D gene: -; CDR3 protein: CASSFNFDNEQFF; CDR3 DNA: TGTGCCAGCAGCTTTAACTTTGACAATGAGCAGTTCTTC
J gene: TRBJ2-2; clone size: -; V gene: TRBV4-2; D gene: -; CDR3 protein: CASSQVRPGGRDTGELFF; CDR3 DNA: TGTGCCAGCAGCCAAGTACGCCCTGGAGGGCGGGACACCGGGGAGCTGTTTTTT
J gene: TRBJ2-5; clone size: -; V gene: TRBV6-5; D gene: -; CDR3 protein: CASSYNPTAETQYF; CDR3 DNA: TGTGCCAGCAGTTACAACCCCACAGCGGAGACCCAGTACTTC
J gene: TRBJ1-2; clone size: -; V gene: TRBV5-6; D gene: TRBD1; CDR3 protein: CASSLFFGGVAGQGNLTF; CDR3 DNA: TGTGCCAGCAGCTTGTTTTTCGGAGGCGTCGCGGGACAGGGAAATCTCACCTTC
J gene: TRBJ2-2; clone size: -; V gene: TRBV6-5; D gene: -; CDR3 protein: CASSGRGSNTGELFF; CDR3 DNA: TGTGCCAGCAGCGGGCGAGGATCGAACACCGGGGAGCTGTTTTTT
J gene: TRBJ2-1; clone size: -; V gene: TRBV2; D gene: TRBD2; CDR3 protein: CATRLAGVNNEQFF; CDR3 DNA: TGTGCCACCCGACTAGCGGGGGTAAACAATGAGCAGTTCTTC
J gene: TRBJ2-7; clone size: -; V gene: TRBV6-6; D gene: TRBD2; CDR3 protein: CASSSSGSFPVYEQYF; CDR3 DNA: TGTGCCAGCAGTTCTAGCGGGAGCTTTCCCGTTTACGAGCAGTACTTC
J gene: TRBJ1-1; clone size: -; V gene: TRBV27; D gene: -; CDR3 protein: CASSPTTHRAEAFF; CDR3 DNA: TGTGCCAGCAGTCCAACGACCCACAGGGCTGAAGCTTTCTTT
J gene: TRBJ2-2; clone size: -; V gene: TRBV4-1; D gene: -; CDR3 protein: CASSQIRGAANTGELFF; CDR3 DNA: TGCGCCAGCAGCCAAATCAGGGGCGCCGCGAACACCGGGGAGCTGTTTTTT
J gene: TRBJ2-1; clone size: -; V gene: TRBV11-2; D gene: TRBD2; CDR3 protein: CASSLPGLAGINEQFF; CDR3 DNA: TGTGCCAGCAGCTTACCGGGACTAGCGGGGATAAATGAGCAGTTCTTC
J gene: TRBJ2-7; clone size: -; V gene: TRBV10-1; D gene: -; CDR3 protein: CASSDGTRSYEQYF; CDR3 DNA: TGCGCCAGCAGCGACGGGACTCGCTCCTACGAGCAGTACTTC
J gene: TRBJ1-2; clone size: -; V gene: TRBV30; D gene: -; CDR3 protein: CAWSPARHDDGYTF; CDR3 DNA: TGTGCCTGGAGTCCCGCGCGACATGATGATGGCTACACCTTC
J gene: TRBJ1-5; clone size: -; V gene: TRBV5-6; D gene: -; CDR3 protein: CASSLTMSGKDQPQHF; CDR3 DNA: TGTGCCAGCAGCCTAACGATGTCAGGAAAAGATCAGCCCCAGCATTTT
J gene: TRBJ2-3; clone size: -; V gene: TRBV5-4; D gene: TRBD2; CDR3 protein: CASSDPSGNTDTQYF; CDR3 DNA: TGTGCCAGCAGCGACCCTAGCGGCAACACAGATACGCAGTATTTT
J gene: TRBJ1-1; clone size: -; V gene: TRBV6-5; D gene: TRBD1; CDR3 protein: CASSYFAQGAEAFF; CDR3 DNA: TGTGCCAGCAGTTACTTTGCACAGGGGGCTGAAGCTTTCTTT
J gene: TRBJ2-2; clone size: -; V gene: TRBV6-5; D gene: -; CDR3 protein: CASRQGYTGELFF; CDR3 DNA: TGTGCCAGCAGGCAGGGTTACACCGGGGAGCTGTTTTTT
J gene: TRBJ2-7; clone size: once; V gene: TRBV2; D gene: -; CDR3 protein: CASTDHSYEQYF; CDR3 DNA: TGTGCCAGCACGGACCACTCCTACGAGCAGTACTTC
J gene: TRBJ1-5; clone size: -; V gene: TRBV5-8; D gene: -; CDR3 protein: CASSLRQFSNQPQHF; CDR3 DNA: TGTGCCAGCAGCTTACGACAGTTCTCTAATCAGCCCCAGCATTTT
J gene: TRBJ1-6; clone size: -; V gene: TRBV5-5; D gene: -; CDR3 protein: CASSSGGYFGPYNSPLHF; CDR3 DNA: TGTGCCAGCAGCTCCGGCGGGTACTTTGGCCCCTATAATTCACCCCTCCACTTT
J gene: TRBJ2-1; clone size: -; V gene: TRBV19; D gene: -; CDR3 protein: CASSITGPTGYNEQFF; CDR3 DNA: TGTGCCAGTAGTATCACCGGGCCCACGGGGTACAATGAGCAGTTCTTC
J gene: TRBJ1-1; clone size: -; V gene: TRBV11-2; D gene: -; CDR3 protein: CASSLGGNTEAFF; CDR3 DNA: TGTGCCAGCAGCTTAGGGGGGAACACTGAAGCTTTCTTT
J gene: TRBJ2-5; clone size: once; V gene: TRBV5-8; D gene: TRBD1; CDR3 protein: CASNRWPITGVETQYF; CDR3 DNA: TGTGCCAGCAACCGATGGCCAATAACAGGGGTGGAGACCCAGTACTTC
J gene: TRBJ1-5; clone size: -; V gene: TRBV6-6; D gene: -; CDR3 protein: CASMPGVGNQPQHF; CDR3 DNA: TGTGCCAGCATGCCGGGAGTGGGCAATCAGCCCCAGCATTTT
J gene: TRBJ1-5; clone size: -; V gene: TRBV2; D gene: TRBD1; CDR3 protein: CASSGTGGQPQHF; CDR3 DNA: TGTGCCAGCAGTGGAACAGGGGGTCAGCCCCAGCATTTT
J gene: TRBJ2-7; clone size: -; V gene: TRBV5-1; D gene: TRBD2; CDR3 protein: CASSRTSGSYEQYF; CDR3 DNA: TGCGCCAGCAGCCGGACTAGCGGGAGCTACGAGCAGTACTTC
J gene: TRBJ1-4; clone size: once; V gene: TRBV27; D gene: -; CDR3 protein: CASSLIPAPNEKLFF; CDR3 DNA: TGTGCCAGCAGTTTAATACCGGCGCCTAATGAAAAACTGTTTTTT
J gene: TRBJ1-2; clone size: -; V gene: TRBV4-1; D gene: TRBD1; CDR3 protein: CASSQGAGGKAGYTF; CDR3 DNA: TGCGCCAGCAGCCAGGGGGCAGGGGGGAAGGCTGGCTACACCTTC
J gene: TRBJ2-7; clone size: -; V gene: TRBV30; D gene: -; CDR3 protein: CAWSEVRTAYEQYF; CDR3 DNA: TGTGCCTGGAGTGAGGTAAGGACAGCCTACGAGCAGTACTTC
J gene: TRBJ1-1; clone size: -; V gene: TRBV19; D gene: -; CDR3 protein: CASSITASWTEAFF; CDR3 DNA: TGTGCCAGTAGTATAACGGCCTCATGGACTGAAGCTTTCTTT
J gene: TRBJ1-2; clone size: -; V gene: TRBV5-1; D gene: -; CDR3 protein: CASSLLGVIGGYTF; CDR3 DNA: TGCGCCAGCAGCTTGTTGGGGGTGATCGGGGGCTACACCTTC
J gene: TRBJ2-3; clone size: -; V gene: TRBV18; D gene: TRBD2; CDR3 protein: CASSRPIAGAFTDTQYF; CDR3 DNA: TGTGCCAGCTCACGCCCCATAGCGGGGGCCTTCACAGATACGCAGTATTTT
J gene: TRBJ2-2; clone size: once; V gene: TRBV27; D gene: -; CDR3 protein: CATGTTNTGELFF; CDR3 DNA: TGTGCTACCGGGACGACCAACACCGGGGAGCTGTTTTTT
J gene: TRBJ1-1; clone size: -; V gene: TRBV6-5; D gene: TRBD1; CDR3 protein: CASSYTPYTGTGKAFF; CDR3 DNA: TGTGCCAGCAGTTACACACCCTATACCGGGACAGGGAAAGCTTTCTTT
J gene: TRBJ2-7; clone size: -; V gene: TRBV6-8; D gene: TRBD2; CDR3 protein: CASRNLAGQSYEQYF; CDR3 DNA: TGTGCCAGCAGAAATTTAGCGGGGCAATCCTACGAGCAGTACTTC